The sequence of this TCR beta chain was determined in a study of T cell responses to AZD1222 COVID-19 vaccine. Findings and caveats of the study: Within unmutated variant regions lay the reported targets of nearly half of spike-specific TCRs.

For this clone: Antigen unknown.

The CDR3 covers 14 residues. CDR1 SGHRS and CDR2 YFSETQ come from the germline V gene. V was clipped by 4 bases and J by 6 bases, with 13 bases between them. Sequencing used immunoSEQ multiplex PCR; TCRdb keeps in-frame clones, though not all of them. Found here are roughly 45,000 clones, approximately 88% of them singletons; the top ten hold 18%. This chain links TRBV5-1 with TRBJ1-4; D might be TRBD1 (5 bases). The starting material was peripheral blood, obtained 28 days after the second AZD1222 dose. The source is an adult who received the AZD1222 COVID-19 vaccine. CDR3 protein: CASSPDMTDEKLFF. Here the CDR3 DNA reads TGCGCCAGCAGCCCGGACATGACGGATGAAAAACTGTTTTTT.